The next 17 T cell receptor beta chains were all read from a single sample in a study of T-cell memory formation after mild COVID-19. TCRdb re-called the 5' RACE reads through MiXCR, storing one row per CDR3 protein. The sample records about 150,000 distinct CDR3 sequences, roughly 15% being singletons. Sequences were obtained from PBMCs or a T cell subset sorted from them (not recorded which). The receptor source for this set is an adult woman who had mild COVID-19 (a few samples of this study predate the infection). Cell type and time point are not known.

The chain couples TRBV7-9 to TRBJ2-7; no definite D call. CDR1 is SEHNR and CDR2 is FQNEAQ in the germline V gene (reference sequence). The CDR3 runs 12 residues. V was shortened by 2 bases and J by 2 bases, with 4 bases between the two germline ends. The CDR3 DNA reads as TGTGCCAGCAGCTTAAATCCCTACGAGCAGTACTTC. It specifies CASSLNPYEQYF.

On this clonotype itself: A read error is possible here, since a much larger clone lies one base away. CDR3 sequence reads: CASSQNTGELFF. DNA of the CDR3: TGTGCCAGCAGCCAGAACACCGGGGAGCTGTTTTTT. J is TRBJ2-2 and V is TRBV9; no definite D call. Per the germline V gene, CDR1 is SGDLS and CDR2 is YYNGEE. The V and J ends lost 4 bases and 1 base respectively, with 2 bases between them. This CDR3 is built from 12 residues. Variable domain in full (rest from reference TRBV9 and TRBJ2-2): DSGVTQTPKHLITATGQRVTLRCSPRSGDLSVYWYQQSLDQGLQFLIQYYNGEERAKGNILERFSAQQFPDLHSELNLSSLELGDSALYFCASSQNTGELFFGEGSRLTVL.

The chain recombines TRBV5-1 with TRBJ2-1; D is unclear. CDR1 and CDR2 (germline): SGHRS, YFSETQ. Trimming took off 2 bases at V and 9 bases at J, with 15 bases between the two ends. The CDR3 totals 14 residues. The CDR3: CASSLSAAPGEQFF. The CDR3 nucleotides read TGCGCCAGCAGCTTAAGCGCCGCGCCGGGTGAGCAGTTCTTC.

In its sample, this clonotype was seen a few times. The rearrangement links TRBV4-3 to TRBJ2-3, with 11 bases aligning to TRBD2. The CDR3 has 18 amino acids. The J segment lost 4 bases and the V segment lost 0 bases, leaving 9 bases of the junction unmatched. Looked up from germline, CDR1 is LGHNA and CDR2 is YSLEER. This CDR3 reads CASSQDRVLAGDPDTQYF. For the CDR3, the DNA is TGCGCCAGCAGCCAAGATCGGGTACTAGCGGGAGACCCAGATACGCAGTATTTT.

The CDR3 spells CASSYTEGGSEQFF. The CDR3 DNA reads as TGTGCCAGCAGTTACACCGAGGGGGGCAGTGAGCAGTTCTTC. J is TRBJ2-1 and V is TRBV6-5; D may be TRBD1 or TRBD2 (6 bases each). This CDR3 spans 14 amino acids. Germline V gene sequence: CDR1 MNHEY, CDR2 SVGAGI. Between the trimmed V and J ends, which lost 2 bases and 9 bases, there was a span of 14 bases.

With regard to this clonotype: One base away lies a much larger clone, so this may be a sequencing read error. The chain has TRBV12-3 or TRBV12-4 and TRBJ2-7, with a possible D match to TRBD2 (5 bases). The CDR3 has 11 residues. DNA of the CDR3: TGTGCCAGCAGATTAGCGCTCGAGCAGTACTTC. It translates to CASRLALEQYF.

J is TRBJ2-1 and V is TRBV5-4, with D perhaps matching TRBD1 or TRBD2 (5 bases each). V lost 4 bases to trimming and J lost 0 bases, with 20 bases between them. Germline values: CDR1 SGHNT, CDR2 YYREEE (reference sequence). This CDR3 has 18 amino acids. CDR3 DNA sequence: TGTGCCAGCAGCCCGGGACCCCGCCGGATCAGCTCCTACAATGAGCAGTTCTTC. It is translated as CASSPGPRRISSYNEQFF.

This clonotype was seen many times. V gene TRBV7-9 combines with J gene TRBJ2-3; the match to TRBD1 covers 12 bases. CDR3 length: 14 residues. The V and J ends lost 8 bases and 4 bases, in that order; junction bases with no gene match: 4. Looked up from germline, CDR1 is SEHNR and CDR2 is FQNEAQ (reference sequence). In DNA form, the CDR3 reads TGTGCCAGCGAGGGACAGGGGGCCCCAGATACGCAGTATTTT. Translation: CASEGQGAPDTQYF.

This clonotype was counted ten times or more. The J gene is TRBJ1-2, the V gene TRBV10-3; no reliable D call. Trimming cost V 3 bases and J 0 bases, with 2 bases left between them. In germline, CDR1 is ENHRY, CDR2 SYGVKD. The CDR3 is 12 amino acids. Here the CDR3 DNA reads TGTGCCATCAGTGACACTAACTATGGCTACACCTTC. This encodes CAISDTNYGYTF.

This clonotype turned up a few times. The rearrangement uses TRBV12-3 or TRBV12-4 and TRBJ2-1; D ambiguous. This CDR3 has 10 residues. Trimming stripped 8 bases from V and 7 bases from J, with 6 bases between. The CDR3 region has the DNA TGTGCCAGCGCCCTAAATGAGCAGTTCTTC. Residues: CASALNEQFF.

The rearrangement joins TRBV5-1 to TRBJ1-1; a possible D gene is TRBD1 (6 bases). Trimming stripped 6 bases from V and 3 bases from J, with 12 bases between. Germline CDR1 and CDR2: SGHRS and YFSETQ. The CDR3 runs 13 residues. The CDR3 DNA reads as TGCGCCAGCAAAATACAGGGAGACACTGAAGCTTTCTTT. It translates to CASKIQGDTEAFF. Full variable domain (outside the CDR3, taken from reference TRBV5-1 and TRBJ1-1): KAGVTQTPRYLIKTRGQQVTLSCSPISGHRSVSWYQQTPGQGLQFLFEYFSETQRNKGNFPGRFSGRQFSNSRSEMNVSTLELGDSALYLCASKIQGDTEAFFGQGTRLTVV.

The sample holds a few counts of this clonotype. The CDR3 protein is CATEGSRGGDTQYF. In nucleotides, the CDR3 is TGTGCCACCGAAGGGTCGCGGGGCGGAGATACGCAGTATTTT. This chain links TRBV15 with TRBJ2-3; D may be TRBD2 (6 bases). The V gene lost 8 bases and the J gene lost 5 bases, with 17 bases spanning the gap. The CDR3 length is 14 residues. Germline CDR1 reads LNHNV; CDR2 reads YYDKDF (reference sequence).

The V and J genes are TRBV12-3 or TRBV12-4 and TRBJ1-1; possibly TRBD1 for D (5 bases). The CDR3 covers 15 residues. The V end lost 6 bases, the J end lost 1 base, and 15 bases lay between the germline ends. The CDR3 sequence is CASRVIRAGNTEAFF. For the CDR3, the DNA is TGTGCCAGCAGGGTTATCAGGGCCGGGAACACTGAAGCTTTCTTT.

The chain uses TRBV12-3 or TRBV12-4 and TRBJ2-1; D not certain. This CDR3 comprises 11 residues. V was shortened by 5 bases and J by 9 bases, with 8 bases between the two germline ends. CDR3 protein: CASSPAGEQFF. The CDR3 DNA reads TGTGCCAGCAGTCCGGCTGGTGAGCAGTTCTTC.

This clonotype was recorded a few times. The V and J genes are TRBV7-2 and TRBJ2-4; D not resolved. CDR3 length: 15 amino acids. Germline CDR1 and CDR2: SGHTA and FQGNSA. V was shortened by 5 bases and J by 0 bases, with 11 bases between the two germline ends. The CDR3 loop reads CASSPDGIAKNIQYF. CDR3 bases: TGTGCCAGCAGCCCGGACGGAATAGCCAAAAACATTCAGTACTTC.

This clonotype appeared a few times. The chain joins TRBV24-1 to TRBJ1-2, with D unclear. The germline V gene encodes CDR1 KGHDR and CDR2 SFDVKD. Trimming left V 0 bases short and J 6 bases short, with 7 bases between. The CDR3 is 13 residues long. The CDR3 sequence is CATSDLSGDGYTF. In DNA, the CDR3 is TGTGCCACCAGTGATTTGAGCGGGGATGGCTACACCTTC.

The chain links TRBV12-3 or TRBV12-4 to TRBJ1-5, with D uncertain. Trimming shortened V by 1 base and J by 2 bases, and 9 bases separated the two germline ends. This CDR3 region has 15 residues. CDR3 coding DNA: TGTGCCAGCAGTTTAGGTCAGGCAGGCAATCAGCCCCAGCATTTT. This codes for CASSLGQAGNQPQHF.